Included here is one T cell receptor (beta chain) sequence, with context. These data come from a study of control samples from healthy donors and cancer patients. V lost 0 bases and J lost 7, with 16 bases in between. The CDR3 has 15 residues. Germline V CDR1 and CDR2: LNHNV, YYDKDF (reference sequence). Here immunoSEQ multiplex PCR was the method, and the copy in TCRdb shows in-frame clones only, minus some. This sample has about 180,000 clones, with 85% to 90% found just once. The rearrangement links TRBV15 to TRBJ2-7; TRBD1 or TRBD2 may be the D gene (5 bases each). The sequence was collected from a woman in her fifties or sixties in good health. Sample: blood. CDR3 in DNA: TGTGCCACCAGCAGAGATGGTGGGACCTACGAGGAGCAGTACTTC. It codes for CATSRDGGTYEEQYF.